Below, one T cell receptor (beta chain) is given with its context. Trimming removed 2 bases at V and 2 bases at J, with 9 bases between. Germline V lookup: CDR1 SEHNR, CDR2 FQNEAQ (reference sequence). The CDR3 extends over 14 amino acids. These data originate in a study of T cells in localized non-small cell lung cancer. The repertoire was sequenced with immunoSEQ multiplex PCR; TCRdb's copy has only in-frame clones and lacks some. Of approximately 15,000 clones listed, more than 80% are singletons. This sample comprised peripheral blood, obtained before any cancer treatment. The chain carries TRBV7-9 and TRBJ1-2, with D unresolved. The clonotype was recovered from a female donor at least 60 years old with stage I squamous cell lung carcinoma. CDR3 region: CASSLTDGNYGYTF. The CDR3 DNA reads as TGTGCCAGCAGCTTAACGGACGGGAACTATGGCTACACCTTC.